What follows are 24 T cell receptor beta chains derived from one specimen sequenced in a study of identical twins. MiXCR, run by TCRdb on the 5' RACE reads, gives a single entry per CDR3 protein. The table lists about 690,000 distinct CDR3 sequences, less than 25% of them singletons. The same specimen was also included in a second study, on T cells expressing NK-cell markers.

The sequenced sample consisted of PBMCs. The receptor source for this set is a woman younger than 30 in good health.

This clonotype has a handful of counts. The CDR3 is CASSPRLAYEQYF. The CDR3 bases are TGTGCCAGTAGTCCCCGTCTCGCCTACGAGCAGTACTTC. The V and J genes are TRBV19 and TRBJ2-7; D remains unclear. Germline assignment: CDR1 LNHDA and CDR2 SQIVND (reference sequence). The CDR3 has 13 amino acids. With 5 bases removed from V and 2 bases from J, the gap between germline ends came to 10 bases.

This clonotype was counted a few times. This chain's CDR3 is CSADRGLNTEAFF. CDR3 sequence (DNA): TGCAGTGCTGACCGGGGGCTGAACACTGAAGCTTTCTTT. This chain joins TRBV20-1 and TRBJ1-1, with a tentative D call TRBD1 (6 bases). The CDR3 consists of 13 residues. Trimming pared 5 bases from V and 0 bases from J, leaving 10 bases between. Germline V lookup: CDR1 DFQATT, CDR2 SNEGSKA (reference sequence).

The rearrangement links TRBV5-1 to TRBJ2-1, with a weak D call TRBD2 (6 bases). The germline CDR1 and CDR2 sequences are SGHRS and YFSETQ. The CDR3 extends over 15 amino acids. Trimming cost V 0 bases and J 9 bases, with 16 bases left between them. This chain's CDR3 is CASSLGPGRPSEQFF. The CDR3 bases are TGCGCCAGCAGCTTGGGTCCAGGGAGGCCTAGTGAGCAGTTCTTC.

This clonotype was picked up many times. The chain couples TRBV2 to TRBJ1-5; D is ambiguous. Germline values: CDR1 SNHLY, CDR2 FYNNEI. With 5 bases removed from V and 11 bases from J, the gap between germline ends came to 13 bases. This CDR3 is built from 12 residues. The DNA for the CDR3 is TGTGCCAGCAGTTTACCCCCCGGTGCCCAGCATTTT. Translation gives CASSLPPGAQHF.

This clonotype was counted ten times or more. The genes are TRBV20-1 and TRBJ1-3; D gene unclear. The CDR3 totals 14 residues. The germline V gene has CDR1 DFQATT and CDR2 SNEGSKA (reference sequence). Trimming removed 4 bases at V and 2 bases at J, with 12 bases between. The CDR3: CSAKMAVTGNTIYF. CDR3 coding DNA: TGCAGTGCTAAGATGGCTGTGACTGGAAACACCATATATTTT.

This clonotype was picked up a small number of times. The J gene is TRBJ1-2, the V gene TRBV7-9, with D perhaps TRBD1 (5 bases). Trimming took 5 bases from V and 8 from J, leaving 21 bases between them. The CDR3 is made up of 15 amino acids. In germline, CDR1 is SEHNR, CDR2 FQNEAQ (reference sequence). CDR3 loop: CASSHGPGTPGGYTF. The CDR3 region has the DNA TGTGCCAGCAGCCATGGTCCAGGGACCCCCGGCGGCTACACCTTC.

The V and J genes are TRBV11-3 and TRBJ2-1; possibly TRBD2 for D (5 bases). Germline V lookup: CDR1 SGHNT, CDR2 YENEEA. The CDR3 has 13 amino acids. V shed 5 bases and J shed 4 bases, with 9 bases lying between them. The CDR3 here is CASSLSVYNEQFF. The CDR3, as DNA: TGTGCCAGCAGCCTTAGCGTATACAATGAGCAGTTCTTC.

CDR3 DNA: TGCAGCGTCTCCAGGGGCACTGAAGCTTTCTTT. Translating it yields CSVSRGTEAFF. The chain employs TRBV29-1 and TRBJ1-1; possible D gene TRBD1, 6 bases. V was clipped by 6 bases and J by 4 bases, with 9 bases between them. Germline CDR1 reads SQVTM; CDR2 reads ANQGSEA. The length of the CDR3 is 11 residues.

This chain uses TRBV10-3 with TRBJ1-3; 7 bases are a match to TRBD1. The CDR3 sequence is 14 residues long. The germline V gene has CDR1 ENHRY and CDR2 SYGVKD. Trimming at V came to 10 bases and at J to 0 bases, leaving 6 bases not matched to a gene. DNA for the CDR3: TGTGCCAATGGACAGGAGAACTCTGGAAACACCATATATTTT. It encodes CANGQENSGNTIYF.

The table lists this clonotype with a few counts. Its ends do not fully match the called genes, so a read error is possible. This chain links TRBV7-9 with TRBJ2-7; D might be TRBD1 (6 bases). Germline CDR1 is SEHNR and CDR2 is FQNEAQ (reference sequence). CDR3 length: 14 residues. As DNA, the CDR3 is TGTGCCAGCAGCGCCAAACAGGGCTCCCACGAGCAGTACTTC. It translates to CASSAKQGSHEQYF.

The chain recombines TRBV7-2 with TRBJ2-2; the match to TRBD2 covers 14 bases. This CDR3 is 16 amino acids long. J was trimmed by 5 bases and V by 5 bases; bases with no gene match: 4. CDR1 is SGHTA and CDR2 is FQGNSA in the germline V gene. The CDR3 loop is CASSRLAGGGTGELFF. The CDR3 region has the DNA TGTGCCAGCAGCCGACTAGCGGGAGGGGGTACCGGGGAGCTGTTTTTT.

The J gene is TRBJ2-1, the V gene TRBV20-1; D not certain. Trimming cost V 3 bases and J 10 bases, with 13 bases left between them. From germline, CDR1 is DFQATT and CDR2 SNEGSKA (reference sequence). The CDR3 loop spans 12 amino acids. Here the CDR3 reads CSASHRFGEQFF. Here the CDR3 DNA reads TGCAGTGCTAGTCATCGATTCGGGGAGCAGTTCTTC.

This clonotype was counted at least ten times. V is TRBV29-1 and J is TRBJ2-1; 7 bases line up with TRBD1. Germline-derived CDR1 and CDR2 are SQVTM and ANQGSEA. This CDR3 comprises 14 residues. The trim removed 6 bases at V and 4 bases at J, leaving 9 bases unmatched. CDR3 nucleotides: TGCAGCGTGGGCCGGGACAGCCGGTACAATGAGCAGTTCTTC. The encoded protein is CSVGRDSRYNEQFF.

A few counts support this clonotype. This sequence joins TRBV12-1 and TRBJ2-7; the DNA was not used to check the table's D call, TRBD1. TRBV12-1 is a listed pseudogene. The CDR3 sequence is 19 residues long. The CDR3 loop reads CASSFPHTSPPGWDYEQYF. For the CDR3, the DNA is TGTGCCAGCAGCTTTCCCCACACATCCCCACCGGGCTGGGACTACGAGCAGTACTTC.

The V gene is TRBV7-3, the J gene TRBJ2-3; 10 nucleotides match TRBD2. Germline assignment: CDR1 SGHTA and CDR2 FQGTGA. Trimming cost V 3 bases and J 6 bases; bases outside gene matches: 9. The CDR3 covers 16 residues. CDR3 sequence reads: CASSFTGAGGFDTQYF. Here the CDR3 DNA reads TGTGCCAGCAGCTTTACCGGAGCGGGGGGGTTTGATACGCAGTATTTT.

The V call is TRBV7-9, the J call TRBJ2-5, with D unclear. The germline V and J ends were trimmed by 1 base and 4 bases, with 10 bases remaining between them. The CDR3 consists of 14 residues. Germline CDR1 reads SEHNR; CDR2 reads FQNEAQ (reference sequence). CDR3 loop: CASSLDRRGETQYF. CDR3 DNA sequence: TGTGCCAGCAGCTTAGATCGTCGAGGAGAGACCCAGTACTTC.

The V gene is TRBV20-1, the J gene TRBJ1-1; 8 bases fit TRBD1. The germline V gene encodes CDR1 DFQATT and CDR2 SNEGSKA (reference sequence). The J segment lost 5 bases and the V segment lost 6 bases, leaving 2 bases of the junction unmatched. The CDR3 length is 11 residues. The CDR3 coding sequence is TGCAGTGCGGACAGGGTAACTGAAGCTTTCTTT. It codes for CSADRVTEAFF.

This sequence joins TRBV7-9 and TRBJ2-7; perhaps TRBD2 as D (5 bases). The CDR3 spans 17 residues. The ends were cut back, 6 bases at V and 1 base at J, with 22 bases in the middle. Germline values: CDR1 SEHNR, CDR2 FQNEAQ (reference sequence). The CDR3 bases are TGTGCCAGCAGTCAAACCCCCTCTGCGGGCCCTTCCTACGAGCAGTACTTC. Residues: CASSQTPSAGPSYEQYF.

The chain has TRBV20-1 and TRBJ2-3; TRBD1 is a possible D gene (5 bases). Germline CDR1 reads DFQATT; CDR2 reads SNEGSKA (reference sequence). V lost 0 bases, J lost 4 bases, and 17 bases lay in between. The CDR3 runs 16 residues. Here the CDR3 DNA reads TGCAGTGCTAGAGATTTTTCTGACAGCTTCCCAGATACGCAGTATTTT. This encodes CSARDFSDSFPDTQYF.

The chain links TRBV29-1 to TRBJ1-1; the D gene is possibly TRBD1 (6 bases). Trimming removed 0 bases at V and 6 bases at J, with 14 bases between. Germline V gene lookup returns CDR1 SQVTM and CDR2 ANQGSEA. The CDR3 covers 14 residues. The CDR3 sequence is CSVEEQTGRAEAFF. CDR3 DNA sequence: TGCAGCGTTGAAGAGCAAACAGGGCGGGCTGAAGCTTTCTTT.

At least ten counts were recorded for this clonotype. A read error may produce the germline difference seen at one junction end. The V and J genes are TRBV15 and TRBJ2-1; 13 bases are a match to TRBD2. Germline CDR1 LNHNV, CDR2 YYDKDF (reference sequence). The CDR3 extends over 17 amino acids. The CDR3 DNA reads TGTGCCACCAGCACTGACTTGGGACTAGCGGGGTATAATGAGCGGTTCTTC. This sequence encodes CATSTDLGLAGYNERFF.

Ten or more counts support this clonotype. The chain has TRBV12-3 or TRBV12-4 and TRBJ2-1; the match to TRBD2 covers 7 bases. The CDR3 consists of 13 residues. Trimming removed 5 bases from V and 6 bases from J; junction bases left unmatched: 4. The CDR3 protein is CASSGGGINEQFF. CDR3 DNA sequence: TGTGCCAGCAGTGGCGGGGGTATCAATGAGCAGTTCTTC.

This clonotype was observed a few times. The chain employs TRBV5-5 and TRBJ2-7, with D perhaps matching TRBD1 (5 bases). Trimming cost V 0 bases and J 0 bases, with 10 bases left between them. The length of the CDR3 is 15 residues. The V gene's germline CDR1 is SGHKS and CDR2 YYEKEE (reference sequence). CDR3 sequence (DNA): TGTGCCAGCAGCTTGGATTCTGGGGCCTCCTACGAGCAGTACTTC. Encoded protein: CASSLDSGASYEQYF.

The CDR3 coding sequence is TGTGCCAGCAGCCTAAGGGACAGGTCCAATCGGGAAGCTTTCTTT. This sequence encodes CASSLRDRSNREAFF. The V and J genes are TRBV11-2 and TRBJ1-1; 8 bases are shared with TRBD1. CDR1 and CDR2 from the germline V gene are SGHAT and FQNNGV. With V trimmed by 5 bases and J by 8 bases, 13 bases remained unmatched. The CDR3 loop spans 15 amino acids.